These T cell receptor beta chains were read from a single sample in a study of blood T cell repertoires in COVID-19. Sequencing was performed with immunoSEQ multiplex PCR; in TCRdb, only in-frame clones are kept and a portion is missing. Of 110,000 to 150,000 clones in the sample, 81% are singletons; the top ten hold around 8.8%. Sequences were obtained from peripheral blood. The receptors stem from a human donor in a cohort sampled during active COVID-19. Both conserved end residues are part of each CDR3. The order of the fields is V gene, J gene, CDR3 protein.

V: TRBV5-4
J: TRBJ2-3
CDR3: CASSGPKRTDTQYF

V: TRBV6-5
J: TRBJ2-7
CDR3: CASSYFGSGGNEQYF

V: TRBV28
J: TRBJ1-2
CDR3: CASSGWGQGLGGYTF

V: TRBV28
J: TRBJ1-4
CDR3: CASSLPGGRREKLFF

V: TRBV15
J: TRBJ1-2
CDR3: CATSRDGTGALGGYTF

V: TRBV12-5
J: TRBJ1-2
CDR3: CASADGDRANYGYTF

V: TRBV19
J: TRBJ1-1
CDR3: CASSPTGNTEAFF

V: TRBV2
J: TRBJ2-7
CDR3: CASRASAGGPYEQYF

V: TRBV6-5
J: TRBJ2-7
CDR3: CASSGYEQYF

V: TRBV5-5
J: TRBJ2-7
CDR3: CASSLGAGGFEQYF

V: TRBV4-3
J: TRBJ1-5
CDR3: CASSQEAGRGQPQHF

V: TRBV9
J: TRBJ1-3
CDR3: CASSVSGGSGNTIYF

V: TRBV19
J: TRBJ2-7
CDR3: CASSISSGSYEQYF

V: TRBV19
J: TRBJ1-1
CDR3: CASSMAGTGGEAFF

V: TRBV3-1/TRBV3-2
J: TRBJ1-5
CDR3: CASSPQVNNQPQHF

V: TRBV29-1
J: TRBJ1-2
CDR3: CSVRVSTYGYTF

V: TRBV14
J: TRBJ2-7
CDR3: CASSQDPHRASSYEQYF

V: TRBV19
J: TRBJ2-6
CDR3: CASRTQGPGANVLTF

V: TRBV15
J: TRBJ2-7
CDR3: CATSRDLRTSSYEQYF

V: TRBV4-1
J: TRBJ2-7
CDR3: CASSQERGQGGSYEQYF

V: TRBV29-1
J: TRBJ1-2
CDR3: CSVRQGADYGYTF

V: TRBV27
J: TRBJ1-2
CDR3: CASSSLGSNYGYTF

V: TRBV14
J: TRBJ2-5
CDR3: CASSARMRETQYF

V: TRBV5-5
J: TRBJ2-7
CDR3: CASSLTSINYEQYF

V: TRBV18
J: TRBJ2-7
CDR3: CASSPKQGYEQYF

V: TRBV24-1
J: TRBJ2-1
CDR3: CATSDVLAGIYNEQFF

V: TRBV24-1
J: TRBJ2-7
CDR3: CATSAAGTTAYEQYF

V: TRBV7-9
J: TRBJ1-1
CDR3: CASSFPGTGSTEAFF

V: TRBV11-2
J: TRBJ2-7
CDR3: CASSLAQGSYEQYF

V: TRBV5-1
J: TRBJ1-2
CDR3: CASSQTTGLNYGYTF

V: TRBV14
J: TRBJ1-6
CDR3: CASSSNSPLHF

V: TRBV2
J: TRBJ2-1
CDR3: CASSGTSGRSYNEQFF

V: TRBV19
J: TRBJ1-2
CDR3: CASSTSSYGYTF

V: TRBV5-1
J: TRBJ2-5
CDR3: CASSLVASGSETQYF

V: TRBV7-2
J: TRBJ2-7
CDR3: CASSLGTLFLYEQYF

V: TRBV5-1
J: TRBJ2-5
CDR3: CASSLDNQETQYF

V: TRBV5-1
J: TRBJ2-3
CDR3: CASSLGGLAGVDTQYF

V: TRBV7-9
J: TRBJ2-7
CDR3: CASRVIGGRDYEQYF

V: TRBV6-2/TRBV6-3
J: TRBJ2-5
CDR3: CASSYRGGRLETQYF

V: TRBV28
J: TRBJ2-1
CDR3: CASSLIAGGNNEQFF

V: TRBV28
J: TRBJ1-2
CDR3: CASSPGFYGYTF

V: TRBV9
J: TRBJ2-1
CDR3: CASTGEEGLPYNEQFF

V: TRBV5-1
J: TRBJ2-7
CDR3: CASSLPNSYEQYF

V: TRBV5-1
J: TRBJ2-7
CDR3: CASSLRGSTEKRDYEQYF

V: TRBV27
J: TRBJ2-7
CDR3: CASSPQSGQGRYEQYF

V: TRBV18
J: TRBJ1-6
CDR3: CASSPLIGGTYNSPLHF

V: TRBV2
J: TRBJ1-6
CDR3: CASSEGAPLHF

V: TRBV7-9
J: TRBJ2-7
CDR3: CATGQGQTYEQYF

V: TRBV19
J: TRBJ2-7
CDR3: CASRTESSSYEQYF

V: TRBV24-1
J: TRBJ2-7
CDR3: CATSDPATSSYEQYF

V: TRBV28
J: TRBJ1-2
CDR3: CASSFSGTTNYGYTF

V: TRBV27
J: TRBJ2-2
CDR3: CASSSYDRASGELFF

V: TRBV6-5
J: TRBJ2-7
CDR3: CASRGGPRGNEQYF

V: TRBV12-3/TRBV12-4
J: TRBJ2-3
CDR3: CASRTGAVDTQYF

V: TRBV6-6
J: TRBJ2-7
CDR3: CASRSAVGDEQYF

V: TRBV5-6
J: TRBJ2-7
CDR3: CASSYRQGRGPYEQYF

V: TRBV6-5
J: TRBJ2-2
CDR3: CATPTDWGGELFF

V: TRBV4-1
J: TRBJ2-7
CDR3: CASSQDQREVYEQYF

V: TRBV6-2/TRBV6-3
J: TRBJ1-1
CDR3: CASSSRVLTFF

V: TRBV6-2/TRBV6-3
J: TRBJ2-2
CDR3: CASSSNTGELFF